The 16 T cell receptor beta chains listed next were all sequenced from one sample in a study of T cell repertoires in cytomegalovirus infection. Their specific antigens are unknown. MiXCR, run by TCRdb on the reads, gives a single entry per CDR3 protein. Found here are about 770,000 distinct CDR3 sequences, about 27% of them singletons; the top ten hold around 13%. The starting material was cultured CD8+ T cells from PBMCs, obtained from culture after CMV antigen stimulation. Receptors were obtained from a human donor in good health (CMV status not recorded). Some clones in this sample may be carry-over from other donors' samples.

The rearrangement joins TRBV6-8 to TRBJ1-5; 9 nucleotides match TRBD1. Germline CDR1 reads MNHGY; CDR2 reads SAAAGT. J was trimmed by 4 bases and V by 6 bases; bases with no gene match: 13. The CDR3 is 17 residues long. DNA of the CDR3: TGTGCCAGCAGCCGGACAGGGGTAGAGGGGGTAAATCAGCCCCAGCATTTT. Encoded protein: CASSRTGVEGVNQPQHF.

This clonotype was detected only a few times. The gene calls are TRBV6-5 and TRBJ2-5, with 9 bases identical to TRBD2. There are 15 residues in the CDR3. V gave up 2 bases and J gave up 3 bases; unmatched junction bases: 4. CDR1 and CDR2 from the germline V gene are MNHEY and SVGAGI. The chain's CDR3 is CASSYRSSGEETQYF. CDR3 bases: TGTGCCAGCAGTTACCGTTCTAGCGGGGAAGAGACCCAGTACTTC.

The chain links TRBV29-1 to TRBJ2-2; D may be TRBD1 or TRBD2 (5 bases each). CDR3 length: 17 residues. Trimming left V 4 bases short and J 1 base short, with 19 bases between. Per germline, CDR1 SQVTM and CDR2 ANQGSEA. In DNA form, the CDR3 reads TGCAGCGTTGGCAAGCCTTCCGGGACCGAGAACACCGGGGAGCTGTTTTTT. Translated: CSVGKPSGTENTGELFF.

The V call is TRBV3-1, the J call TRBJ2-1, with D possibly being TRBD1 (6 bases). Trimming shortened V by 3 bases and J by 7 bases, and 10 bases separated the two germline ends. There are 13 residues in the CDR3. In germline, CDR1 is LGHDT, CDR2 YNNKEL (reference sequence). The CDR3 loop is CASSHAGVNEQFF. The CDR3 nucleotides are TGTGCCAGCAGCCACGCAGGGGTAAATGAGCAGTTCTTC.

This chain connects TRBV7-6 to TRBJ1-5; D is unresolved. The germline V gene has CDR1 SGHVS and CDR2 FNYEAQ. V dropped 5 bases and J dropped 0 bases, with 11 bases sitting between them. The CDR3 extends over 15 amino acids. CDR3 region: CASSLGEVSNQPQHF. CDR3 DNA: TGTGCCAGCAGCCTCGGAGAGGTTAGCAATCAGCCCCAGCATTTT.

The chain couples TRBV19 to TRBJ2-7; D is unresolved. V was pared by 3 bases and J by 2 bases, with 8 bases between. Per the germline V gene, CDR1 is LNHDA and CDR2 is SQIVND (reference sequence). CDR3 size: 13 residues. CDR3 coding DNA: TGTGCCAGTAGTATCGACCCAACCTACGAGCAGTACTTC. Residues: CASSIDPTYEQYF.

This clonotype was seen only a few times. This chain connects TRBV7-6 to TRBJ2-2, with a possible D match to TRBD2 (6 bases). CDR1 is SGHVS and CDR2 is FNYEAQ in the germline V gene. Trimming pared 6 bases from V and 9 bases from J, leaving 20 bases between. The CDR3 runs to 15 residues. The CDR3 DNA follows: TGTGCCAGCAGGCTACCGGCGGGGCCGACTAGGGAGCTGTTTTTT. Translation gives CASRLPAGPTRELFF.

This clonotype was found many times. The rearrangement links TRBV12-3 or TRBV12-4 to TRBJ1-1; the D is unclear. V lost 3 bases and J 0 bases, leaving 23 bases between the germline ends. The CDR3 length is 19 residues. The CDR3, as DNA: TGTGCCAGCAGTTTCCTCTCCGGCAGGCGGAAAAGCGTGAACACTGAAGCTTTCTTT. This codes for CASSFLSGRRKSVNTEAFF.

This clonotype has just a few counts. The chain has TRBV12-3 or TRBV12-4 and TRBJ2-2; D tentatively reads TRBD1 or TRBD2 (6 bases each). V lost 7 bases to trimming and J lost 1 base, with 16 bases between them. The CDR3 spans 16 residues. In DNA, the CDR3 is TGTGCCAGCACCTCACGGGGGCAAGGGAACACCGGGGAGCTGTTTTTT. Translation gives CASTSRGQGNTGELFF.

This rearrangement joins TRBV19 to TRBJ2-3; 13 nucleotides align to TRBD2. CDR1 and CDR2 from the germline V gene are LNHDA and SQIVND (reference sequence). The CDR3 runs 15 residues. With V trimmed by 5 bases and J by 7 bases, 6 bases remained unmatched. As DNA, the CDR3 is TGTGCCAGTAGTGCCGGACTAGCGGGGGCCCATACGCAGTATTTT. It translates to CASSAGLAGAHTQYF.

The rearrangement joins TRBV6-5 to TRBJ2-6; D remains unclear. CDR1 is MNHEY and CDR2 is SVGAGI in the germline V gene. Trimming removed 6 bases from V and 0 bases from J, with 3 bases in between. The CDR3 covers 13 residues. The DNA for the CDR3 is TGTGCCAGCAGGGTCTCTGGGGCCAACGTCCTGACTTTC. Translating gives CASRVSGANVLTF.

The rearrangement uses TRBV29-1 and TRBJ2-2; 7 nucleotides align to TRBD1. The CDR3 contains 13 residues. From germline, CDR1 is SQVTM and CDR2 ANQGSEA. With V trimmed by 3 bases and J by 4 bases, 2 bases remained unmatched. The CDR3, as DNA: TGCAGCGTTGAGACAGGGACCACCGGGGAGCTGTTTTTT. It translates to CSVETGTTGELFF.

This clonotype was observed a few times. V and J are TRBV7-9 and TRBJ2-1, with TRBD2 matching 10 bases. V lost 1 base to trimming and J lost 6 bases; unmatched junction nucleotides: 9. Germline CDR1 and CDR2: SEHNR and FQNEAQ (reference sequence). CDR3 length equals 17 residues. The DNA for the CDR3 is TGTGCCAGCAGCTTAGGGTTTAGCGGGGGGCCCCTCAATGAGCAGTTCTTC. Translating it yields CASSLGFSGGPLNEQFF.

The gene calls are TRBV5-6 and TRBJ2-7; 7 bases are shared with TRBD1. After removal of 4 bases from V and 1 base from J, the junction contained 20 bases not matched to a gene. This CDR3 comprises 19 residues. Germline V gene lookup returns CDR1 SGHDT and CDR2 YYEEEE. In nucleotides, the CDR3 is TGTGCCAGCAGCACGAGGGTCCCATCACAGGGGTACGAATCCTACGAGCAGTACGTC. Translated: CASSTRVPSQGYESYEQYV.

CDR3 bases: TGTGCCAGTAGTATAAAGGCAGCGGGACAGGGAAGGACGGCAGATACGCAGTATTTT. Amino acid sequence: CASSIKAAGQGRTADTQYF. The gene calls are TRBV19 and TRBJ2-3, with 9 bases identical to TRBD1. CDR1 and CDR2 from the germline V gene are LNHDA and SQIVND (reference sequence). With V trimmed by 2 bases and J by 4 bases, 16 bases remained unmatched. The CDR3 runs 19 residues.

The chain is built from TRBV6-1 and TRBJ2-1, with D uncertain. The CDR3 spans 12 residues. The V end lost 2 bases, the J end lost 4 bases, and 3 bases lay between the germline ends. Germline lookup yields CDR1 MNHNS and CDR2 SASEGT. CDR3 region: CASSEPYNEQFF. CDR3 in DNA: TGTGCCAGCAGTGAACCGTACAATGAGCAGTTCTTC.